A single sample is the source of the 9 T cell receptor beta chains below, sequenced in a study of a mutant IDH1 vaccine in newly diagnosed glioma. Time point defined: week 23, last vaccination. Every single dose of the vaccine, 300 ug of mutant IDH1 20-mer peptide, came with topical imiquimod. What these receptors recognize is not known. Libraries were prepared by immunoSEQ multiplex PCR; TCRdb keeps only in-frame clonotypes and omits some of them. This sample carries 40,000 or so clones, under 80% of them seen once, and the ten largest clones take 5% to 6%. Sequenced here: PBMCs, sampled from a glioma patient whose treatment included an IDH1 peptide vaccine. The source of these receptors is a man aged 50-60 years with glioma.

This clone has only a few counts. CDR3 loop: CAWTFTTDSGNTIYF. The CDR3, as DNA: TGTGCCTGGACCTTCACGACAGACTCTGGAAACACCATATATTTT. This rearrangement joins TRBV30 to TRBJ1-3; D might be TRBD1 (5 bases). The CDR3 is 15 amino acids. V was trimmed by 4 bases and J by 0 bases, leaving 13 bases between them. Germline loops: CDR1 GTSNPN, CDR2 SVGIG (reference sequence).

V usage is TRBV27 and J usage is TRBJ1-6, with D possibly matching TRBD1 (6 bases). This CDR3 is built from 14 residues. The V and J ends lost 5 bases and 9 bases respectively, with 14 bases between them. CDR1 and CDR2 from the germline V gene are MNHEY and SMNVEV (reference sequence). This CDR3 reads CASSLRGQRSPLHF. Here the CDR3 DNA reads TGTGCCAGCAGTCTTCGGGGGCAACGTTCACCCCTCCACTTT.

The genes are TRBV14 and TRBJ1-2, with 7 bases that match TRBD1. Trimming cost V 5 bases and J 6 bases; bases outside gene matches: 6. Germline CDR1 and CDR2: SGHDN and FVKESK. This CDR3 spans 13 amino acids. The DNA for the CDR3 is TGTGCCAGCAGCGCGGACAGGCTGAATGGCTACACCTTC. Translation: CASSADRLNGYTF.

This clone was seen just once. The gene calls are TRBV7-9 and TRBJ1-5, with a weak D call TRBD1 (6 bases). CDR1 is SEHNR and CDR2 is FQNEAQ in the germline V gene (reference sequence). The CDR3 has 14 amino acids. V dropped 7 bases and J dropped 0 bases, with 10 bases sitting between them. The CDR3 DNA is TGTGCCAGCACCAAGGGGGGTAGCAATCAGCCCCAGCATTTT. Protein: CASTKGGSNQPQHF.

The rearrangement uses TRBV4-1 and TRBJ2-7; D uncertain. Germline CDR1 is MGHRA and CDR2 is YSYEKL. V was shortened by 3 bases and J by 2 bases, with 11 bases between the two germline ends. The CDR3 sequence is 14 residues long. CDR3: CASSQVTTTYEQYF. CDR3 DNA: TGCGCCAGCAGCCAGGTGACAACGACCTACGAGCAGTACTTC.

The gene calls are TRBV9 and TRBJ2-1; the match to TRBD2 covers 11 bases. The CDR3 has 15 amino acids. With 0 bases clipped from V and 6 bases from J, the junction kept 2 bases outside the gene matches. Germline CDR1 SGDLS, CDR2 YYNGEE. The CDR3 here is CASSVGSGGANEQFF. As DNA, the CDR3 is TGTGCCAGCAGCGTAGGTAGCGGGGGGGCCAATGAGCAGTTCTTC.

This clone has only one observation. This chain joins TRBV2 and TRBJ1-5, with a weak D call TRBD1 (5 bases). V was clipped by 7 bases and J by 7 bases, with 20 bases between them. This CDR3 contains 15 residues. Looked up from germline, CDR1 is SNHLY and CDR2 is FYNNEI. The CDR3 here is CASNGGGRGGQPQHF. The DNA of the CDR3 is TGTGCCAGCAATGGGGGAGGGCGCGGCGGACAGCCCCAGCATTTT.

The V gene is TRBV29-1, the J gene TRBJ2-1; 8 bases are a match to TRBD1. Trimming at V came to 5 bases and at J to 8 bases, leaving 17 bases not matched to a gene. The CDR3 has 16 amino acids. The germline V gene has CDR1 SQVTM and CDR2 ANQGSEA. CDR3 residues: CSVLLRGRGSSHEQFF. For the CDR3, the DNA is TGCAGCGTTCTCCTCAGGGGGCGCGGATCAAGCCATGAGCAGTTCTTC.

This clone appeared a single time. The CDR3 protein is CASSLEGSMNTEAFF. CDR3 sequence (DNA): TGTGCCAGCAGCTTAGAAGGCAGCATGAACACTGAAGCTTTCTTT. V usage is TRBV11-2 and J usage is TRBJ1-1; unclear D gene. The CDR3 length is 15 residues. Germline V gene lookup returns CDR1 SGHAT and CDR2 FQNNGV. V lost 0 bases to trimming and J lost 0 bases, with 8 bases between them.